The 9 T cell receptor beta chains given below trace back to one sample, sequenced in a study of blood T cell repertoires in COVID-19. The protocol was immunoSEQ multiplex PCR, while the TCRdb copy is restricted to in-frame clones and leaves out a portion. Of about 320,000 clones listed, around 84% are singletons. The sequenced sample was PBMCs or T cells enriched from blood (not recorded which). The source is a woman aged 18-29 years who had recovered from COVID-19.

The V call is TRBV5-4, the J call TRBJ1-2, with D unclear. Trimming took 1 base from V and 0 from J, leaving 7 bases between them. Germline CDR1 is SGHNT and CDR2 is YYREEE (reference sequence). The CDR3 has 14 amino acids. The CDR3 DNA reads TGTGCCAGCAGCTTGCAGGATACTAACTATGGCTACACCTTC. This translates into CASSLQDTNYGYTF.

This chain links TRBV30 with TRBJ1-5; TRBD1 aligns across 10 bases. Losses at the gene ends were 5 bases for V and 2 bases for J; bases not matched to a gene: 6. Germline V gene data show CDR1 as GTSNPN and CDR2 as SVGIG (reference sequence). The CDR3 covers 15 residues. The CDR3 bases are TGTGCCTGGGCGACCGGGACAGGGGGCAATCAGCCCCAGCATTTT. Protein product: CAWATGTGGNQPQHF.

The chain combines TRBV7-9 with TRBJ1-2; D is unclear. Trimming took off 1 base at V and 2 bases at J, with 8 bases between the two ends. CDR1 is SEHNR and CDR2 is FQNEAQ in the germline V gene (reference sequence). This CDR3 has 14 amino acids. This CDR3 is CASSLVSSNYGYTF. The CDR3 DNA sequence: TGTGCCAGCAGCTTAGTTAGCAGCAACTATGGCTACACCTTC.

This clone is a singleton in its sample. The CDR3 loop is CASSPGQSYGYTF. The CDR3 DNA reads as TGTGCCAGCAGCCCCGGACAGAGTTATGGCTACACCTTC. This sequence joins TRBV7-3 and TRBJ1-2; TRBD1 is a possible D gene (6 bases). CDR1 and CDR2 (germline): SGHTA, FQGTGA. This CDR3 has 13 amino acids. V was shortened by 5 bases and J by 5 bases, with 12 bases between the two germline ends.

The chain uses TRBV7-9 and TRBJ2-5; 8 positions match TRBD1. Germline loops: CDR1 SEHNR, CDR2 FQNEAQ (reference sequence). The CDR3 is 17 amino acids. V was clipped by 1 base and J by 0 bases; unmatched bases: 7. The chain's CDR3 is CASSLEAETGDQETQYF. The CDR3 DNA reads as TGTGCCAGCAGCTTAGAAGCCGAGACAGGGGACCAAGAGACCCAGTACTTC.

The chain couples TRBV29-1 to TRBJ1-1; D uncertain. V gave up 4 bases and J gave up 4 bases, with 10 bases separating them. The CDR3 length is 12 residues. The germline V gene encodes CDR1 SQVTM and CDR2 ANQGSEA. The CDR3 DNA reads TGCAGCGTTGGCAGGTTAGGCACTGAAGCTTTCTTT. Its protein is CSVGRLGTEAFF.

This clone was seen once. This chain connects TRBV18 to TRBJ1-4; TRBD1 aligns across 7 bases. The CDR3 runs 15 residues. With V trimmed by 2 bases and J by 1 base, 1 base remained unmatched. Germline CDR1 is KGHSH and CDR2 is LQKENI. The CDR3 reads CASSPRTGTNEKLFF. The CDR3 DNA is TGTGCCAGCTCACCAAGGACAGGAACTAATGAAAAACTGTTTTTT.

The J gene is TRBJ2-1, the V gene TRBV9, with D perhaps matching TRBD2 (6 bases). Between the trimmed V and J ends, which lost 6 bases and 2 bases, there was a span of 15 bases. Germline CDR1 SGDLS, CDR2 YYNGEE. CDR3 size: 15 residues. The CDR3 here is CASNGRGGTYNEQFF. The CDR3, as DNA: TGTGCCAGCAACGGACGGGGAGGAACCTACAATGAGCAGTTCTTC. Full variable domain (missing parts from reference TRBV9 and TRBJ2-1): DSGVTQTPKHLITATGQRVTLRCSPRSGDLSVYWYQQSLDQGLQFLIQYYNGEERAKGNILERFSAQQFPDLHSELNLSSLELGDSALYFCASNGRGGTYNEQFFGPGTRLTVL.

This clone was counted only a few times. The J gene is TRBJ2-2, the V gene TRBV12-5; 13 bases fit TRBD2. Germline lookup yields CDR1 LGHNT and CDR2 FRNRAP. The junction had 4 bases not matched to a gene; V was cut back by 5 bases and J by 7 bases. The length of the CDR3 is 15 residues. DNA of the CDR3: TGTGCTAGTGGTGTGGGACTAGCGGGAAACGGGGAGCTGTTTTTT. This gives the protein CASGVGLAGNGELFF. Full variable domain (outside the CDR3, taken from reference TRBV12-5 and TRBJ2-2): DARVTQTPRHKVTEMGQEVTMRCQPILGHNTVFWYRQTMMQGLELLAYFRNRAPLDDSGMPKDRFSAEMPDATLATLKIQPSEPRDSAVYFCASGVGLAGNGELFFGEGSRLTVL.